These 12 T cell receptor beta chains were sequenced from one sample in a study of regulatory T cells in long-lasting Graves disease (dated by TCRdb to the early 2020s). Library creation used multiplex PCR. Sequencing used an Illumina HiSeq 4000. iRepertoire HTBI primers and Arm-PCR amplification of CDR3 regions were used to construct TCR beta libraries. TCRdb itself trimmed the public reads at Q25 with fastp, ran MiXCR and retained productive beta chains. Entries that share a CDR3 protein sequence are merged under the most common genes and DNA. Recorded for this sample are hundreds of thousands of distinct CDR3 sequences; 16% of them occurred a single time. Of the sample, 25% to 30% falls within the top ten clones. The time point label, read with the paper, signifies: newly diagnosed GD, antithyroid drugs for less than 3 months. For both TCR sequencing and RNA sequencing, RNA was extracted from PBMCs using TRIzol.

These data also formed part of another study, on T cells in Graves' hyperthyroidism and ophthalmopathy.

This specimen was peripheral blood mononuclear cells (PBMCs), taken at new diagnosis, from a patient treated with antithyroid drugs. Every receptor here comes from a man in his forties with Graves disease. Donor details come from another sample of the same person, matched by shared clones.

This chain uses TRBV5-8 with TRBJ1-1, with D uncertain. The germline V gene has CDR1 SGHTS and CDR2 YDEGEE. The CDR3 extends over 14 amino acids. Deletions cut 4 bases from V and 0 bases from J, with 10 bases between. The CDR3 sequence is CASSHPPMNTEAFF. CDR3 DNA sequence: TGTGCCAGCAGCCACCCCCCCATGAACACTGAAGCTTTCTTT.

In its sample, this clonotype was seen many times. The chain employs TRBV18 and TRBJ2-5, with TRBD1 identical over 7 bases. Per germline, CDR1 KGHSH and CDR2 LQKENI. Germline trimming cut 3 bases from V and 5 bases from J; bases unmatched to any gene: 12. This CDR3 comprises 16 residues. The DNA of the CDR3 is TGTGCCAGCTCACCTCTGAGGGGGCGTTTGGAGGAGACCCAGTACTTC. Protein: CASSPLRGRLEETQYF.

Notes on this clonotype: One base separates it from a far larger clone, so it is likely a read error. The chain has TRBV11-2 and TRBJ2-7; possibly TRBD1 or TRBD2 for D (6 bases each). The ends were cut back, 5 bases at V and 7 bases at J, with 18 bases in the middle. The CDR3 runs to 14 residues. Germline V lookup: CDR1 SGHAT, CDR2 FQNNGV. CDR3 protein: CASSIGGLYNEQYF. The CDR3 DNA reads TGTGCCAGCAGCATAGGGGGGCTATACAATGAGCAGTACTTC.

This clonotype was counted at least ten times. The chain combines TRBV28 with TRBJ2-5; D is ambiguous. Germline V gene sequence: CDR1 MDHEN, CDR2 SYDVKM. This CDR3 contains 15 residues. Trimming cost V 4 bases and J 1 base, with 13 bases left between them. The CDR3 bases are TGTGCCAGCAGTTATCGGACCCTACTCCAAGAGACCCAGTACTTC. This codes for CASSYRTLLQETQYF.

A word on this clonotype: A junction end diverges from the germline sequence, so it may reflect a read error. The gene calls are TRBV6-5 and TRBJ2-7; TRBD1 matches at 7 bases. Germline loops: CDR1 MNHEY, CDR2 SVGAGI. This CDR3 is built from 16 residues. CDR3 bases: TGTGCCAACAGTTCTCGAAGGGGGCGGAAGACCTACGAGCAGTACTTC. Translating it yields CANSSRRGRKTYEQYF.

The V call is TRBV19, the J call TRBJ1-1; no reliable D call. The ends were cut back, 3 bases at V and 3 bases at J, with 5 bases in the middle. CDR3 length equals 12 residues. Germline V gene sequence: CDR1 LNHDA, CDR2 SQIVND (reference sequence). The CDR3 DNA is TGTGCCAGTAGTATTTCCGACACTGAAGCTTTCTTT. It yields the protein CASSISDTEAFF.

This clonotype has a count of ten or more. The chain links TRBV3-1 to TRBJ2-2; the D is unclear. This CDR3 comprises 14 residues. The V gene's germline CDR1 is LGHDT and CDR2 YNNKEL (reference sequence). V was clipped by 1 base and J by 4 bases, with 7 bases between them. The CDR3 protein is CASSQGRITGELFF. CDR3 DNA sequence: TGTGCCAGCAGCCAAGGACGGATCACCGGGGAGCTGTTTTTT.

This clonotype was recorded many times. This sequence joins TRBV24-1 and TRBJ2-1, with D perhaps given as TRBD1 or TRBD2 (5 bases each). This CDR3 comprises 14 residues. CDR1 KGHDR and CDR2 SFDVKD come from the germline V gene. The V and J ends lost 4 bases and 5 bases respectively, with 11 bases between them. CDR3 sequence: CATSDGAGHNEQFF. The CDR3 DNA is TGTGCCACCAGTGACGGGGCTGGGCACAATGAGCAGTTCTTC.

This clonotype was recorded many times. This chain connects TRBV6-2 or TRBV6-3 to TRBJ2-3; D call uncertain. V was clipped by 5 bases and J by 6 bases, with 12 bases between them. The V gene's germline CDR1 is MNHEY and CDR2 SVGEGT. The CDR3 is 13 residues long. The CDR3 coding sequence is TGTGCCAGCAGTGTCGAATCGGCCGATACGCAGTATTTT. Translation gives CASSVESADTQYF.

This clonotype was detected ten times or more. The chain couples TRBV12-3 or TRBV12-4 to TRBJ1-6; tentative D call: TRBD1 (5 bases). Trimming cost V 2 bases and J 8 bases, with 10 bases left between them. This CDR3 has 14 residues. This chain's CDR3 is CASSLTGGDSPLHF. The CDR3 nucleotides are TGTGCCAGCAGTTTAACAGGTGGAGATTCACCCCTCCACTTT.

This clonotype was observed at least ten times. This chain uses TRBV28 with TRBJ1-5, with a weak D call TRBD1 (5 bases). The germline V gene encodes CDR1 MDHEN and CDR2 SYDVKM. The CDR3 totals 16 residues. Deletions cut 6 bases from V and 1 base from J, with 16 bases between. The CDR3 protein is CASRGSGYLSNQPQHF. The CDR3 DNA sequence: TGTGCCAGCAGGGGATCAGGGTATCTGAGCAATCAGCCCCAGCATTTT.

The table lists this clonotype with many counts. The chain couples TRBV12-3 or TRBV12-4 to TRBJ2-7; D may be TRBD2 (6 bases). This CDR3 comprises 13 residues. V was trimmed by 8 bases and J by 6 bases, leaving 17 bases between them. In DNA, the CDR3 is TGTGCCAGCTTACTGTCAGGAGGGGCCGAGCAGTACTTC. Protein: CASLLSGGAEQYF.